Sequencing of this T cell receptor beta chain was carried out in a study of blood T cell repertoires in COVID-19. Whole-study context: Sample material is recorded as cDNA or gDNA derived from T cells, B-cell-depleted T cells, or PBMCs.

V lost 5 bases and J 4 bases, leaving 18 bases between the germline ends. Germline loops: CDR1 SEHNR, CDR2 FQNEAQ (reference sequence). The CDR3 runs to 16 residues. Clones were read by immunoSEQ multiplex PCR, and TCRdb kept only the in-frame ones, dropping some. The sample holds some 150,000 clones, over 65% seen once. The specimen sequenced was peripheral blood. The clonotype comes from a man aged 70-80 years with acute or convalescent COVID-19. The chain carries TRBV7-9 and TRBJ2-1, with D possibly matching TRBD2 (7 bases). The CDR3, as DNA: TGTGCCAGCAGCCCTATAGGCGGGGGCGCGTACAATGAGCAGTTCTTC. It specifies CASSPIGGGAYNEQFF.